This T cell receptor beta chain was recovered during a study of T cell responses to AZD1222 COVID-19 vaccine. Findings and caveats of the study: The donors showed a predominance of white British ancestry and of females, with possible underestimation of clonal diversity.

Repertoires were generated with immunoSEQ multiplex PCR, while TCRdb's copy carries only in-frame clones and drops some. The sample includes around 64,000 clones, about 80% of them seen just once. Note on this clone: Its matching antigen is unknown.

The germline gives CDR1 SGDLS, CDR2 YYNGEE. V lost 0 bases and J lost 8, with 20 bases in between. The CDR3 totals 16 residues. Material: peripheral blood, obtained 28 days after the second AZD1222 dose. This TCR was recovered from an adult who received the AZD1222 COVID-19 vaccine. J is TRBJ1-1 and V is TRBV9, with unresolved D. CDR3 in amino acids: CASSVDPSHGGGEAFF. CDR3 in DNA: TGTGCCAGCAGCGTAGACCCCAGCCACGGAGGCGGGGAAGCTTTCTTT.